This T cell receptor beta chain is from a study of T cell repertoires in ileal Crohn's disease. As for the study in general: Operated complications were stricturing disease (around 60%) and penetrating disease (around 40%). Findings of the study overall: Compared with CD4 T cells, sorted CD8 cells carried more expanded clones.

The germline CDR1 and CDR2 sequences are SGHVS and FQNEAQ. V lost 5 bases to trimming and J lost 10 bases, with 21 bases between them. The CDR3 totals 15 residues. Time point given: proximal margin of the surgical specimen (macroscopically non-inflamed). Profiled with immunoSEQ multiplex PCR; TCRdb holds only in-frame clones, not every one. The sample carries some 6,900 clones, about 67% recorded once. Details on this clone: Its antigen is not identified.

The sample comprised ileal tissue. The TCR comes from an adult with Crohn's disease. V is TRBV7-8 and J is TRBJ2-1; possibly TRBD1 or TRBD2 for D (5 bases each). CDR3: CASSHYSRDAREQFF. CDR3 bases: TGTGCCAGCAGCCACTACTCCCGGGACGCCCGGGAGCAGTTCTTC.